The clone carrying this TCR beta chain was found a few times. What it recognizes is unknown. The sample is drawn from a study of human T cells and chemical hapten exposure. Findings and limits, study-wide: Healthy people's immune response may differ from that of the donors, who had alopecia.

The CDR3 sequence is 15 residues long. Germline CDR1 is LGHNA and CDR2 is YSLEER. V was shortened by 6 bases and J by 0 bases, with 12 bases between the two germline ends. Time point noted: patch test 1, 2 weeks after DPC sensitization. As to treatment: therapeutic diphenylcyclopropenone sensitization with weekly scalp DPC. From the RACE reads, TCRdb called clonotypes with MiXCR, one entry per CDR3 protein. The sample yields about 120,000 distinct CDR3 sequences, 12% to 15% seen once. This specimen consisted of whole blood, obtained in connection with sensitization to the hapten diphenylcyclopropenone (DPC). This chain uses TRBV4-3 with TRBJ2-1; D is ambiguous. The clonotype originates from a man between 18 and 35 years old with alopecia areata. Some clones in this sample may be carry-over from other donors' samples. The CDR3 loop is CASRMGVSSYNEQFF. CDR3 in DNA: TGCGCCAGCAGAATGGGCGTGAGCTCCTACAATGAGCAGTTCTTC.